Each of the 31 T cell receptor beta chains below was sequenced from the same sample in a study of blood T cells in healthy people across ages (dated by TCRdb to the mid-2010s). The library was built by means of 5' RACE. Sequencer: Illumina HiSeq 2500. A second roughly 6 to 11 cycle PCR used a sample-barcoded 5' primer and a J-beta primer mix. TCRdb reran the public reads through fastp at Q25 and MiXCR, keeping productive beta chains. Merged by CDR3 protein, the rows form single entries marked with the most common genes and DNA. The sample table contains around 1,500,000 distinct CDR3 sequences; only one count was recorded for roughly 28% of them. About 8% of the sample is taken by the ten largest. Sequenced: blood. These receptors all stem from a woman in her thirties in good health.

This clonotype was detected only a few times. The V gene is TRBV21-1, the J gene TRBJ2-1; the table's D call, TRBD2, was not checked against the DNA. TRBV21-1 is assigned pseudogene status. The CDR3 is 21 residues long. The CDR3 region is CASSKGFGGPPVERAENEQFF. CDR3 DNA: TGTGCCAGCAGCAAAGGATTCGGAGGGCCCCCGGTGGAGAGGGCCGAAAATGAGCAGTTCTTC.

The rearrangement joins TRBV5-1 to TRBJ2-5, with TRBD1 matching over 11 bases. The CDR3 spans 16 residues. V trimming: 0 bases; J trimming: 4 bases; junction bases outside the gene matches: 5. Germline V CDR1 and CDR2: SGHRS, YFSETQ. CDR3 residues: CASSLAGQGASETQYF. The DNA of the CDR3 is TGCGCCAGCAGCTTGGCTGGACAGGGGGCTTCAGAGACCCAGTACTTC.

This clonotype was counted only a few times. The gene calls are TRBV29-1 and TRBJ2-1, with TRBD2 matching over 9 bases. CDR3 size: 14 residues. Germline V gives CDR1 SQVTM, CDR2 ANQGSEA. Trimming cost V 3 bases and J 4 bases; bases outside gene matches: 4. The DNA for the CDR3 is TGCAGCGTTGATATGGCGGGGGGGTACAATGAGCAGTTCTTC. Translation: CSVDMAGGYNEQFF.

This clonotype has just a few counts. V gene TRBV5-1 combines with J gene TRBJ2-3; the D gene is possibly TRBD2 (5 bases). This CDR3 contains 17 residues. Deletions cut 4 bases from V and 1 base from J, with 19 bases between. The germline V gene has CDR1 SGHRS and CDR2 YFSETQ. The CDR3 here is CASSPRRVQAGTDTQYF. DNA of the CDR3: TGCGCCAGCAGCCCCCGGCGGGTCCAAGCGGGCACAGATACGCAGTATTTT.

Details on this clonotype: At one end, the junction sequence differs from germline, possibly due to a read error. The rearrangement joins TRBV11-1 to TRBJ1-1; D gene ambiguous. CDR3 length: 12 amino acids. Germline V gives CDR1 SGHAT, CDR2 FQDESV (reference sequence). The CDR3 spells CANSPRWTEAFF. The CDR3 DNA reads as TGTGCCAACAGCCCTCGATGGACTGAAGCTTTCTTT.

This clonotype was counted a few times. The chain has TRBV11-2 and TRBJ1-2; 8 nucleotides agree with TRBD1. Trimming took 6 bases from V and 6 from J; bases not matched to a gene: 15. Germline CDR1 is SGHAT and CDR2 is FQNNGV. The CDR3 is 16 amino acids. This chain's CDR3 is CASRRGTYDRGNGYTF. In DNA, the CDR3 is TGTGCCAGCAGGAGAGGGACTTACGACAGGGGTAATGGCTACACCTTC.

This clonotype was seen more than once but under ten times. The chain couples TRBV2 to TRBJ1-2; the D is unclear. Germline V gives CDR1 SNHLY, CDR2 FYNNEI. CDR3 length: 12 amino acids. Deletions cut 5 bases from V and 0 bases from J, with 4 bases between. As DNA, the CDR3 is TGTGCCAGCAGTTACCCTAACTATGGCTACACCTTC. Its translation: CASSYPNYGYTF.

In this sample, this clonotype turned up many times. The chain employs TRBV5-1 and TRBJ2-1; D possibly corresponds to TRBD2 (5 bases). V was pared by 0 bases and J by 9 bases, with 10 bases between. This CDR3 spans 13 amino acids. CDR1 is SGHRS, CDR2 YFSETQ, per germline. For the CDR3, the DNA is TGCGCCAGCAGCTTGGGTGCTAGCACTGAGCAGTTCTTC. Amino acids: CASSLGASTEQFF.

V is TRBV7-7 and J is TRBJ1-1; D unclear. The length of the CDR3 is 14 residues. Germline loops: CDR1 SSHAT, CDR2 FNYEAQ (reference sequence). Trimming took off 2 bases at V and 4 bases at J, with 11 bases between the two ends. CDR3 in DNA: TGTGCCAGCAGCTTACTGGGCTGTGGCACTGAAGCTTTCTTT. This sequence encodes CASSLLGCGTEAFF. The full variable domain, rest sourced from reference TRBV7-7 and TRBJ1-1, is GAGVSQSPRYKVTKRGQDVTLRCDPISSHATLYWYQQALGQGPEFLTYFNYEAQPDKSGLPSDRFSAERPEGSISTLTIQRTEQRDSAMYRCASSLLGCGTEAFFGQGTRLTVV.

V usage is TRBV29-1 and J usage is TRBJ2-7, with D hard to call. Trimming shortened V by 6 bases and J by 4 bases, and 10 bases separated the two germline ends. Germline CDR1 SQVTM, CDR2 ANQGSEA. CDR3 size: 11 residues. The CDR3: CSVAPDYEQYF. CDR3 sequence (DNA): TGCAGCGTGGCCCCAGATTACGAGCAGTACTTC.

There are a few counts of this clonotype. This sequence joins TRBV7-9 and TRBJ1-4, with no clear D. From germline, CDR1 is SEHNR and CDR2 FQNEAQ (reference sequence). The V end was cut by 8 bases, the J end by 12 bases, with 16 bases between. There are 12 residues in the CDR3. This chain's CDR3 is CASSHVGEELFF. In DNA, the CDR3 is TGTGCCAGCTCCCATGTCGGGGAAGAACTGTTTTTT.

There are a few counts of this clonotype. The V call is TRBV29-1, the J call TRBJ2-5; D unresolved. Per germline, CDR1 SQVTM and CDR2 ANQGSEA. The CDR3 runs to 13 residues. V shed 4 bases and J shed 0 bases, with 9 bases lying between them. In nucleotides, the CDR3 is TGCAGCGTTGCCCAGCACAACCAAGAGACCCAGTACTTC. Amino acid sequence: CSVAQHNQETQYF.

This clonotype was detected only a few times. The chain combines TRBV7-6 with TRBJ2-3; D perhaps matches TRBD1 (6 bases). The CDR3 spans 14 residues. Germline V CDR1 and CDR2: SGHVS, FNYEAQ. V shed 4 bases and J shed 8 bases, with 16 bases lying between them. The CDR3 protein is CASSSPGQLRTQYF. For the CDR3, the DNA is TGTGCCAGCAGCTCGCCAGGACAGCTCCGTACGCAGTATTTT.

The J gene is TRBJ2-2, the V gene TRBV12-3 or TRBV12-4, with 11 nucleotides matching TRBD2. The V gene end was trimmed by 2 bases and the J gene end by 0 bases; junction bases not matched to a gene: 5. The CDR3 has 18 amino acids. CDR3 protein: CASSLPGLAATNTGELFF. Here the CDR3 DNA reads TGTGCCAGCAGTTTACCGGGACTAGCGGCGACGAACACCGGGGAGCTGTTTTTT.

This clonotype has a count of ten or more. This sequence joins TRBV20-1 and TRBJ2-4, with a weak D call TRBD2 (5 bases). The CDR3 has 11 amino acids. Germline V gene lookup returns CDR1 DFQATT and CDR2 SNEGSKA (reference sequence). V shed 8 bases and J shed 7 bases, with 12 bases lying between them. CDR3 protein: CSILGRNIQYF. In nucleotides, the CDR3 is TGCAGTATACTAGGTCGGAACATTCAGTACTTC.

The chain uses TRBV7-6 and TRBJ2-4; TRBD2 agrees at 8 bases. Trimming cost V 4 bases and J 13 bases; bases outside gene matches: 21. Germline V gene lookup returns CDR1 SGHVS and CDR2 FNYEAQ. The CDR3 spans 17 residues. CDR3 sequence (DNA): TGTGCCAGCAGCTCTGGTATCGGGGGGGCCTCCTACAATGAGCAGTACTTC. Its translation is CASSSGIGGASYNEQYF.

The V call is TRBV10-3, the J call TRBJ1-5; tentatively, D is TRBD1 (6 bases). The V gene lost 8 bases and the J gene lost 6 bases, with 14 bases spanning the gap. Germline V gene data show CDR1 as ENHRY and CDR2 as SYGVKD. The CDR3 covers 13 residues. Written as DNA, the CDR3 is TGTGCCATCGGAGAGGGGGTGGGTCAGCCCCAGCATTTT. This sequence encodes CAIGEGVGQPQHF.

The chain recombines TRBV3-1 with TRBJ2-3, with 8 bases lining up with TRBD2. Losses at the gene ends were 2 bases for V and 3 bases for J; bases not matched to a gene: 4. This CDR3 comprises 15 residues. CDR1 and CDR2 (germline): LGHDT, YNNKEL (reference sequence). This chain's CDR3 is CASSQLAGKTDTQYF. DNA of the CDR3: TGTGCCAGCAGCCAATTAGCGGGAAAAACAGATACGCAGTATTTT.

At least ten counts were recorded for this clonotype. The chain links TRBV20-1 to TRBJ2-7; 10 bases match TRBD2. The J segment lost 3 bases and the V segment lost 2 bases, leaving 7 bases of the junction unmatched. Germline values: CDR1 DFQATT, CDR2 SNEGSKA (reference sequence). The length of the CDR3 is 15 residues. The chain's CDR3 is CSARRGLAWDYEQYF. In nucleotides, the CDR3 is TGCAGTGCTAGAAGGGGACTAGCGTGGGACTACGAGCAGTACTTC.

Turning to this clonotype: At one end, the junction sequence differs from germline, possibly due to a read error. The DNA of the CDR3 is TGCGCCAGCAGATTGGATAAAATGAACACTGAAGCTGTCTTT. This sequence encodes CASRLDKMNTEAVF. This chain links TRBV5-1 with TRBJ1-1, with no clear D. From germline, CDR1 is SGHRS and CDR2 YFSETQ. CDR3 length equals 14 residues.

The CDR3 region is CASSQDYRGDPRDNEQFF. The CDR3 DNA sequence: TGTGCCAGCAGCCAAGATTATCGCGGGGATCCGAGAGACAATGAGCAGTTCTTC. V usage is TRBV3-1 and J usage is TRBJ2-1; D is possibly TRBD2 (6 bases). Looked up from germline, CDR1 is LGHDT and CDR2 is YNNKEL (reference sequence). The CDR3 runs to 18 residues. The V end was cut by 0 bases, the J end by 5 bases, with 20 bases between.

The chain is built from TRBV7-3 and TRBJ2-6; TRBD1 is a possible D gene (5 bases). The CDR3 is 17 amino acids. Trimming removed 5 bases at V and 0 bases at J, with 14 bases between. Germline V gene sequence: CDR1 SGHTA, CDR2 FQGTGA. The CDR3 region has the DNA TGTGCCAGCAGCCCACAGGACGGGCGCTCTGGGGCCAACGTCCTGACTTTC. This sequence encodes CASSPQDGRSGANVLTF.

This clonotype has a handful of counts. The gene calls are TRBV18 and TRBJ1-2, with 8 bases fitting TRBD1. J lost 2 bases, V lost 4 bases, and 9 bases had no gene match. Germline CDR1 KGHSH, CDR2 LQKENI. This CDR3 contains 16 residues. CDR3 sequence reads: CASSLPGQGKNYGYTF. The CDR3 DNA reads TGTGCCAGCTCACTTCCCGGACAGGGTAAAAACTATGGCTACACCTTC.

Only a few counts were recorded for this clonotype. The CDR3 loop reads CASSSTGPHTEAFF. The CDR3 DNA follows: TGCGCCAGCAGCTCGACAGGGCCCCACACTGAAGCTTTCTTT. The V call is TRBV5-1, the J call TRBJ1-1, with 7 nucleotides matching TRBD1. The V segment lost 3 bases and the J segment 3 bases; nucleotides outside the gene matches: 5. The CDR3 extends over 14 amino acids. Looked up from germline, CDR1 is SGHRS and CDR2 is YFSETQ.

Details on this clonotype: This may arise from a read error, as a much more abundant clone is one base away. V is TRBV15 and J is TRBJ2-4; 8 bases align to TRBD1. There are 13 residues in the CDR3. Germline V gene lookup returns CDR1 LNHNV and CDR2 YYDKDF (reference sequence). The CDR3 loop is CATSRQGADILYF. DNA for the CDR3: TGTGCCACCAGCAGACAGGGGGCTGACATTCTGTACTTC. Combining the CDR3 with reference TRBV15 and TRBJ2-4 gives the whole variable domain DAMVIQNPRYQVTQFGKPVTLSCSQTLNHNVMYWYQQKSSQAPKLLFHYYDKDFNNEADTPDNFQSRRPNTSFCFLDIRSPGLGDTAMYLCATSRQGADILYFGAGTRLSVL.

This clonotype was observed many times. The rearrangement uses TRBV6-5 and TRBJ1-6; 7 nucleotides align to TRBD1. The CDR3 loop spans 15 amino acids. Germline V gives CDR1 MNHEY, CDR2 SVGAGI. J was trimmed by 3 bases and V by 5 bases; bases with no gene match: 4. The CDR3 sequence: CASSGGQVYNSPLHF. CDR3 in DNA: TGTGCCAGCAGTGGCGGACAGGTCTATAATTCACCCCTCCACTTT.

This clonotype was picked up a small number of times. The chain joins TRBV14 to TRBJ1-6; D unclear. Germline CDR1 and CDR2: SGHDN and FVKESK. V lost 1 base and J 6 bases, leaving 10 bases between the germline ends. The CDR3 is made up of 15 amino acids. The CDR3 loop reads CASSQGSGSNSPLHF. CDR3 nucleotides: TGTGCCAGCAGCCAAGGTTCGGGTTCTAATTCACCCCTCCACTTT.

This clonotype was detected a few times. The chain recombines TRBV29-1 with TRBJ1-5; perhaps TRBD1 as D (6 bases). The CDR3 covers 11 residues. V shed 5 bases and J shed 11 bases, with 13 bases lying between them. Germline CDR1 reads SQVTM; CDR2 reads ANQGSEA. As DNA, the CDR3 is TGCAGCGTTTTCAGGGGTGAGACCCAGCATTTT. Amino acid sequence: CSVFRGETQHF.

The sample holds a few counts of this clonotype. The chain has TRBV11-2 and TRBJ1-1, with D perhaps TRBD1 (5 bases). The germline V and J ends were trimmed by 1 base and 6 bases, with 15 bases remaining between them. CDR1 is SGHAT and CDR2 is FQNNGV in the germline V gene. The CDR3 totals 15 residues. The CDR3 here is CASSLGEGKFSEAFF. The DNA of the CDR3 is TGTGCCAGCAGCTTAGGCGAGGGGAAATTCTCTGAAGCTTTCTTT.

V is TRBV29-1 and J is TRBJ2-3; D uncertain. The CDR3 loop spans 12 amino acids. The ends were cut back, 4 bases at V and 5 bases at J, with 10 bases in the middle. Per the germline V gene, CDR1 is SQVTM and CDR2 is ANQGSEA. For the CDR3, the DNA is TGCAGCGTTGGTGGGGTAGGAGATACGCAGTATTTT. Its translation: CSVGGVGDTQYF.

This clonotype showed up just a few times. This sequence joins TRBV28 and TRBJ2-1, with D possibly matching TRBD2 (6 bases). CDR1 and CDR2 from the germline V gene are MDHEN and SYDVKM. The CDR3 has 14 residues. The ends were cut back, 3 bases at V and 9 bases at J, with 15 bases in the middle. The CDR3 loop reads CASSFSGRGSEQFF. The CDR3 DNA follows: TGTGCCAGCAGTTTCTCCGGCCGGGGGAGTGAGCAGTTCTTC.